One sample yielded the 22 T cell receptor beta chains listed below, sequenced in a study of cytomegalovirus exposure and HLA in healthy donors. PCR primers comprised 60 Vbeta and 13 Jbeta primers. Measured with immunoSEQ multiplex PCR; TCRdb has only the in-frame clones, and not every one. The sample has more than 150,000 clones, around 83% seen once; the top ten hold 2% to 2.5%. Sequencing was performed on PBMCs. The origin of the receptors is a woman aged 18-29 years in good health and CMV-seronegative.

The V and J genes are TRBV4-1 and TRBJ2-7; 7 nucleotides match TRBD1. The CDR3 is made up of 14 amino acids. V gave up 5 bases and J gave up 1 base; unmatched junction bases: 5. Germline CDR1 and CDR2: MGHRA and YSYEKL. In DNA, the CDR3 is TGCGCCAGCAGCGAGCCGGGACAGTCCTACGAGCAGTACTTC. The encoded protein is CASSEPGQSYEQYF.

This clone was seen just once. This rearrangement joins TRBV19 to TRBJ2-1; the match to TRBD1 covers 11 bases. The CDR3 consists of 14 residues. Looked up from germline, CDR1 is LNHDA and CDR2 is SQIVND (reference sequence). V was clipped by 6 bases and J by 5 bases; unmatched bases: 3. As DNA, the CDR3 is TGTGCCAGTAGGGACAGGGGGCGCAACAATGAGCAGTTCTTC. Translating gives CASRDRGRNNEQFF. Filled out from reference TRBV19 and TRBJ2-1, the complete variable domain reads DGGITQSPKYLFRKEGQNVTLSCEQNLNHDAMYWYRQDPGQGLRLIYYSQIVNDFQKGDIAEGYSVSREKKESFPLTVTSAQKNPTAFYLCASRDRGRNNEQFFGPGTRLTVL.

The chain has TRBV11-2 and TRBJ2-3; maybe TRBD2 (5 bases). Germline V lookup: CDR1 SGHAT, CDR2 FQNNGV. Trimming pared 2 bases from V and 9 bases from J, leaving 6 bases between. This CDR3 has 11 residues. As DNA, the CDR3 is TGTGCCAGCAGCTTACCGGGGACGCAGTATTTT. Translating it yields CASSLPGTQYF.

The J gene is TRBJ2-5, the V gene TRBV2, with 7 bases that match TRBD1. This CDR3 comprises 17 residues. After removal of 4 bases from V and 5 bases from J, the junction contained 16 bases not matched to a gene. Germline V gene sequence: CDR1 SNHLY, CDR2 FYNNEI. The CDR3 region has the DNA TGTGCCAGCAGTGGGTTCGGGACAGTGGTTGAAAGGGAGACCCAGTACTTC. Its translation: CASSGFGTVVERETQYF.

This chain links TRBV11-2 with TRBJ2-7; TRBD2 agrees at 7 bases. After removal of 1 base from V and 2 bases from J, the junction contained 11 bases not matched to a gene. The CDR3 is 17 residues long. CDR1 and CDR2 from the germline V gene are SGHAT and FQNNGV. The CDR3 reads CASSLVPREVPTYEQYF. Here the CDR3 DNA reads TGTGCCAGCAGCTTAGTCCCCCGGGAGGTGCCCACCTACGAGCAGTACTTC.

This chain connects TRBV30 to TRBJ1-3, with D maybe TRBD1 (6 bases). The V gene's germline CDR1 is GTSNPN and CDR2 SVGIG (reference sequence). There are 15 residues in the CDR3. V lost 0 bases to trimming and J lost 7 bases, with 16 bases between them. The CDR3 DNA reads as TGTGCCTGGAGTGTACTGAGGGGGAGTGGGAACACCATATATTTT. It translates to CAWSVLRGSGNTIYF.

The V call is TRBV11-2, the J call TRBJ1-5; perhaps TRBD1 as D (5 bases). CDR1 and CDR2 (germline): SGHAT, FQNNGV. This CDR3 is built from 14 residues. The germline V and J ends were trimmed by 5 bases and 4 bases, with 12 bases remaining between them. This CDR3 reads CASSPGRGNQPQHF. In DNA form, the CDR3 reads TGTGCCAGCAGCCCGGGGCGGGGGAATCAGCCCCAGCATTTT.

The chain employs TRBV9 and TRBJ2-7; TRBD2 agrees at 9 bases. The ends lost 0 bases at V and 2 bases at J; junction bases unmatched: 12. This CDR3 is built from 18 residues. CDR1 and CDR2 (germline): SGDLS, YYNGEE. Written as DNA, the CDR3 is TGTGCCAGCAGCGTAGGGATCGCGGGGGGGGAACTTACCTACGAGCAGTACTTC. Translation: CASSVGIAGGELTYEQYF.

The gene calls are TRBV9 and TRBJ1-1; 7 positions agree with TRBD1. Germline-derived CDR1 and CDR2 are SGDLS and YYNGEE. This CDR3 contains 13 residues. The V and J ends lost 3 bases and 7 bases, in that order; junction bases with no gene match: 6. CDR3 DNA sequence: TGTGCCAGCAGCGCCCAAGGGGGCTTTGAAGCTTTCTTT. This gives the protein CASSAQGGFEAFF.

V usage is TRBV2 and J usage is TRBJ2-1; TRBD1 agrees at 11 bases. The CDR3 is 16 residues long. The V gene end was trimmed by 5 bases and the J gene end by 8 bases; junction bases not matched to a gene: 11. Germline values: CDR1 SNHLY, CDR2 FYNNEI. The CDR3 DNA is TGTGCCAGCAGTTTTTACTCCGGGACAGGGGGGTATGAGCAGTTCTTC. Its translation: CASSFYSGTGGYEQFF.

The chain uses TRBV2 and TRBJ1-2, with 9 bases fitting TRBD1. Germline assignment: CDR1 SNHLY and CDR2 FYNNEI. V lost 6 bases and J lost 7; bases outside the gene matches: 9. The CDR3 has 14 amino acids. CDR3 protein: CASRLTGGVCGYTF. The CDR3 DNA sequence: TGTGCCAGCAGACTCACAGGGGGCGTGTGTGGCTACACCTTC. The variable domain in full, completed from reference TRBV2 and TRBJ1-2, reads EPEVTQTPSHQVTQMGQEVILRCVPISNHLYFYWYRQILGQKVEFLVSFYNNEISEKSEIFDDQFSVERPDGSNFTLKIRSTKLEDSAMYFCASRLTGGVCGYTFGSGTRLTVV.

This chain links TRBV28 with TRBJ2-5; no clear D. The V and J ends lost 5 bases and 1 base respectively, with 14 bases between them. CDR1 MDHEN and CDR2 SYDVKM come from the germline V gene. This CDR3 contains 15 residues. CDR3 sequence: CASSPIDFLQETQYF. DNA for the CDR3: TGTGCCAGCAGTCCCATCGACTTTCTCCAAGAGACCCAGTACTTC. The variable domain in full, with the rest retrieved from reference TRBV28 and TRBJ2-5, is DVKVTQSSRYLVKRTGEKVFLECVQDMDHENMFWYRQDPGLGLRLIYFSYDVKMKEKGDIPEGYSVSREKKERFSLILESASTNQTSMYLCASSPIDFLQETQYFGPGTRLLVL.

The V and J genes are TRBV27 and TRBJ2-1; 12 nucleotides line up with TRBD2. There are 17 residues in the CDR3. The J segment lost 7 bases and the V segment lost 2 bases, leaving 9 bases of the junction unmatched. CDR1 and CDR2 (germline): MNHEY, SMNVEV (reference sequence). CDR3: CASSLRSSGGAFNEQFF. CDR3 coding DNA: TGTGCCAGCAGTTTAAGGTCTAGCGGGGGGGCCTTTAATGAGCAGTTCTTC.

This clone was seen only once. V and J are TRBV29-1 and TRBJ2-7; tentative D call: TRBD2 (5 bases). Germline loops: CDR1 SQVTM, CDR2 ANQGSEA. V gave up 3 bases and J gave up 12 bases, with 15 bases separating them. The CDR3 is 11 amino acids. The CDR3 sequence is CSVDSGKRLYF. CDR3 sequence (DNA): TGCAGCGTTGACTCCGGGAAGAGGTTGTACTTC.

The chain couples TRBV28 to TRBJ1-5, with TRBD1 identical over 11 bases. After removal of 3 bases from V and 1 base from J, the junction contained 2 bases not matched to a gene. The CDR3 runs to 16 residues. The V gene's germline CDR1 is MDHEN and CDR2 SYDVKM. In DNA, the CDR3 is TGTGCCAGCAGTTTCGGACAGGGGGCGAGCAATCAGCCCCAGCATTTT. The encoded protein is CASSFGQGASNQPQHF. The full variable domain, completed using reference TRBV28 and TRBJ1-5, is DVKVTQSSRYLVKRTGEKVFLECVQDMDHENMFWYRQDPGLGLRLIYFSYDVKMKEKGDIPEGYSVSREKKERFSLILESASTNQTSMYLCASSFGQGASNQPQHFGDGTRLSIL.

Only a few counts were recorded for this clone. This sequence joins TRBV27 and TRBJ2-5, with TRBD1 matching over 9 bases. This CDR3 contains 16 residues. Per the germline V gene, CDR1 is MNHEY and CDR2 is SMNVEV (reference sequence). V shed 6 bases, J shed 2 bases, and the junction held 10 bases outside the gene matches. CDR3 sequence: CASRPKTGGGQETQYF. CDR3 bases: TGTGCCAGCAGACCCAAGACAGGGGGAGGACAAGAGACCCAGTACTTC.

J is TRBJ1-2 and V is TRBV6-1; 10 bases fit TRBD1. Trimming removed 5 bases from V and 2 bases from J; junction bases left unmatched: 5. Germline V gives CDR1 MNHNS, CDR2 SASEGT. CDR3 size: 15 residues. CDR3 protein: CASSSRTGGNYGYTF. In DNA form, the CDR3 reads TGTGCCAGCAGTTCCCGGACAGGGGGGAACTATGGCTACACCTTC.

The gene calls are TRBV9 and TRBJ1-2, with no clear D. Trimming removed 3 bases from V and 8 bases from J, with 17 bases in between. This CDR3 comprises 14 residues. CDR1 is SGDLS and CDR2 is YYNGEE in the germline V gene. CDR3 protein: CASSADPDFGGYTF. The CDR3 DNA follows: TGTGCCAGCAGCGCCGACCCAGACTTTGGGGGCTACACCTTC.

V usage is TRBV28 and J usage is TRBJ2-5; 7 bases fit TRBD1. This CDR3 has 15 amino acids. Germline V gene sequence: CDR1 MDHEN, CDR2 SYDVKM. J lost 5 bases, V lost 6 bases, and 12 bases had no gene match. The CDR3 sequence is CASSSTGSNGETQYF. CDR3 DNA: TGTGCCAGCAGCTCGACAGGGAGTAATGGCGAGACCCAGTACTTC.

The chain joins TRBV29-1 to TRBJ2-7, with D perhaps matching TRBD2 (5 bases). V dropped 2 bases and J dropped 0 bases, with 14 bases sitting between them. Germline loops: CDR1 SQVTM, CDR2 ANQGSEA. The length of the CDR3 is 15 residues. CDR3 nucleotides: TGCAGCGTTGAAACCGGGCCGGGGAGCTCCTACGAGCAGTACTTC. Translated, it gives CSVETGPGSSYEQYF.

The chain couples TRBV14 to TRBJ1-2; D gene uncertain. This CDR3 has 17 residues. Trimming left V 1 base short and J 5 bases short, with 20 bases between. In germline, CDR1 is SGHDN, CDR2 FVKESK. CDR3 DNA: TGTGCCAGCAGCCAAGGCGTGTTCGGGGAAGAAAGATATGGCTACACCTTC. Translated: CASSQGVFGEERYGYTF. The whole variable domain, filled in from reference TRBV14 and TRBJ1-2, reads EAGVTQFPSHSVIEKGQTVTLRCDPISGHDNLYWYRRVMGKEIKFLLHFVKESKQDESGMPNNRFLAERTGGTYSTLKVQPAELEDSGVYFCASSQGVFGEERYGYTFGSGTRLTVV.

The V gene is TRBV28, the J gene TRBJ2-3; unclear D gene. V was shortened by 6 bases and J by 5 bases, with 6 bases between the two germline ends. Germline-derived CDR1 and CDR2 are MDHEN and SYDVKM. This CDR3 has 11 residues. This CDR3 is CASSPGDTQYF. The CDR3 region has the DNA TGTGCCAGCAGCCCAGGAGATACGCAGTATTTT.